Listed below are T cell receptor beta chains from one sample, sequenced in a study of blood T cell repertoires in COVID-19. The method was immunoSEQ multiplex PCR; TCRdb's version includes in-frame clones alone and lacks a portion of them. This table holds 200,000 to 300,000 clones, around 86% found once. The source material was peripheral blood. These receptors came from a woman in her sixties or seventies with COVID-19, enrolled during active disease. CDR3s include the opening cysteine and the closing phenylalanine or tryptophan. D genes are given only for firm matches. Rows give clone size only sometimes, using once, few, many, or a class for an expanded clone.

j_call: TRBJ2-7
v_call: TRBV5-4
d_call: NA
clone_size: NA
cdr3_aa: CASSFRGEQYF
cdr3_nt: TGTGCCAGCAGCTTCCGAGGCGAGCAGTACTTC

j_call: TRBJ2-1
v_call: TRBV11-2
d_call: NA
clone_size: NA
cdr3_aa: CASSSWSSYNEQFF
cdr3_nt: TGTGCCAGCAGCTCTTGGAGCTCCTACAATGAGCAGTTCTTC

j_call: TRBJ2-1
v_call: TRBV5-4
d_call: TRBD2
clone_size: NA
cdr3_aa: CASSLPSGARASYNEQFF
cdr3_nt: TGTGCCAGCAGCTTGCCTAGCGGGGCCCGCGCGTCCTACAATGAGCAGTTCTTC

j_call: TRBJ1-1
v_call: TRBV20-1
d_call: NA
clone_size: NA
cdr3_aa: CSASTGLRSTEAFF
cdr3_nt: TGCAGTGCTAGTACAGGGCTCAGGAGCACTGAAGCTTTCTTT

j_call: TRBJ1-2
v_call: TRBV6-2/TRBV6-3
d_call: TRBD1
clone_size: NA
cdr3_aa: CASSNTGTAIGYTF
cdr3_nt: TGTGCCAGCAGTAACACCGGGACAGCTATAGGCTACACCTTC

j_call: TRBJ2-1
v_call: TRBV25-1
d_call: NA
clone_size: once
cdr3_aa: CASSRRYSAYNEQFF
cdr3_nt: TGTGCCAGCAGTCGTCGCTATTCTGCCTACAATGAGCAGTTCTTC

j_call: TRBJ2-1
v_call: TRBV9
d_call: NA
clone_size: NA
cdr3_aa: CASSVGGRGLYNEQFF
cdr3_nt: TGTGCCAGCAGCGTAGGAGGGCGGGGGCTATACAATGAGCAGTTCTTC

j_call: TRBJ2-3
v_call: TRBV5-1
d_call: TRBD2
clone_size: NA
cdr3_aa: CASSLGSGRAGDTQYF
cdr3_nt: TGCGCCAGCAGCTTGGGTAGCGGGAGGGCAGGAGATACGCAGTATTTT

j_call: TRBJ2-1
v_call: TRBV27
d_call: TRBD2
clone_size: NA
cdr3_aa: CASRGSGSSYNEQFF
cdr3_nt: TGTGCCAGCAGAGGTAGCGGGAGCTCCTACAATGAGCAGTTCTTC

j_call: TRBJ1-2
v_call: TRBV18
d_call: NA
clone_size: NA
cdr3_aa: CASSSRGQPYYGYTF
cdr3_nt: TGTGCCAGCTCATCACGCGGACAGCCTTACTATGGCTACACCTTC